This paragraph covers one T cell receptor (beta chain) sequence. Deletions cut 3 bases from V and 3 bases from J, with 8 bases between. The CDR3 is 13 residues long. CDR1 is KGHSH and CDR2 is LQKENI in the germline V gene. MiXCR was run by TCRdb on the RT-PCR reads, yielding one entry per CDR3 protein. The table records approximately 98,000 distinct CDR3 sequences, less than 45% of them present only once. The data were obtained in a study of patients and donors after allogeneic stem cell transplantation. The origin of this receptor is a human donor who was either an allogeneic HSCT recipient or a stem cell or donor lymphocyte infusion donor (not recorded which). It is not recorded whose cells these are; they may come from a transplant donor. Sequencing input: blood, either unsorted or a sorted T cell fraction (not recorded which). This chain uses TRBV18 with TRBJ1-2; no firm D call. The CDR3 coding sequence is TGTGCCAGCTCACCTGAAGGCTACTATGGCTACACCTTC. Protein: CASSPEGYYGYTF.